What follows is one T cell receptor (beta chain) and its context. Its specificity is unknown. The sample comes from a study of cytomegalovirus exposure and HLA in healthy donors. Study at large: The 120 or so validation repertoires matched the approximately 670 first-cohort repertoires in platform, a later analysis reported.

The junction had 9 bases not matched to a gene; V was cut back by 3 bases and J by 4 bases. CDR3 length: 16 residues. CDR1 is KGHSH, CDR2 LQKENI, per germline. Profiling relied on immunoSEQ multiplex PCR, and the TCRdb table lists in-frame clones only, not all of them. Of over 200,000 clones detected, about nine tenths appear once; the ten largest clones hold approximately 2%. General study points: The tendency of first-cohort TCR clusters to co-occur in the 120 validation repertoires was the finding of a later analysis. Reported performance of the classifier showed diagnosis of cytomegalovirus status with high specificity and sensitivity. In vitro data verified a few CMV-associated chains as specific for CMV antigens.

The receptor's source is a woman aged 18-30 years in good health and CMV-seropositive. The rearrangement uses TRBV18 and TRBJ1-5, with 7 bases that match TRBD1. Specimen: PBMCs. CDR3 DNA sequence: TGTGCCAGCTCACCTAGGGGGACAGAAGGTAATCAGCCCCAGCATTTT. Amino acid sequence: CASSPRGTEGNQPQHF.